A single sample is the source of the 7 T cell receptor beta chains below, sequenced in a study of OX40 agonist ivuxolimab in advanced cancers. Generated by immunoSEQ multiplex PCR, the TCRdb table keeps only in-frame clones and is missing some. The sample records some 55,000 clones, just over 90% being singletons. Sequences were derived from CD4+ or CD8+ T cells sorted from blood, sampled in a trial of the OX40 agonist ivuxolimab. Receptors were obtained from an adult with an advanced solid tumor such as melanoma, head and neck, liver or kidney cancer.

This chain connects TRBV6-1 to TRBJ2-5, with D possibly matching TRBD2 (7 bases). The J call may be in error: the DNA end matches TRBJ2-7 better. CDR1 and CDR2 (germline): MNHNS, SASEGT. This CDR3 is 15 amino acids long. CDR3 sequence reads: CASRSSRGAPYEQYF. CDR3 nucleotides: TGTGCCAGCAGGTCCTCCCGGGGGGCTCCCTACGAGCAGTACTTC.

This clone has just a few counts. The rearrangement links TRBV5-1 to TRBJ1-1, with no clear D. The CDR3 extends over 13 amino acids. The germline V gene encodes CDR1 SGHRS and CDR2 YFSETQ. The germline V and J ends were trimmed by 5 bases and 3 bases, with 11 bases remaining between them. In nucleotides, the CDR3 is TGCGCCAGCAGTCAGGTCGGGGACACTGAAGCTTTCTTT. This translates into CASSQVGDTEAFF.

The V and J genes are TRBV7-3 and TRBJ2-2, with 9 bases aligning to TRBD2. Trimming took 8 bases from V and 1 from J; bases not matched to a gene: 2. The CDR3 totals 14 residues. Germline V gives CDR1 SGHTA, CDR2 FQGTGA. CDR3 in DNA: TGTGCCAGCGCGACTAGCGGGAACACCGGGGAGCTGTTTTTT. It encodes CASATSGNTGELFF.

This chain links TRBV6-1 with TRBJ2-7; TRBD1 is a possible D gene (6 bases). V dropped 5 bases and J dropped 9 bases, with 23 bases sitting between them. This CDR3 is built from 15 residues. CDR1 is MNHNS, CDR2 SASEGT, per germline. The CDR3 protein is CASSILRYREDRQYF. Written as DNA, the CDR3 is TGTGCCAGCAGTATACTCCGCTACAGGGAAGATCGGCAGTACTTC.

This CDR3 reads CASSLLVGPFGIQYF. In nucleotides, the CDR3 is TGTGCCAGCAGTTTATTAGTGGGACCCTTTGGCATTCAGTACTTC. The V and J genes are TRBV28 and TRBJ2-4; D may match TRBD1 or TRBD2 (5 bases each). V was shortened by 1 base and J by 9 bases, with 16 bases between the two germline ends. Germline lookup yields CDR1 MDHEN and CDR2 SYDVKM. The CDR3 consists of 15 residues. The variable domain in full, with the rest retrieved from reference TRBV28 and TRBJ2-4, is DVKVTQSSRYLVKRTGEKVFLECVQDMDHENMFWYRQDPGLGLRLIYFSYDVKMKEKGDIPEGYSVSREKKERFSLILESASTNQTSMYLCASSLLVGPFGIQYFGAGTRLSVL.

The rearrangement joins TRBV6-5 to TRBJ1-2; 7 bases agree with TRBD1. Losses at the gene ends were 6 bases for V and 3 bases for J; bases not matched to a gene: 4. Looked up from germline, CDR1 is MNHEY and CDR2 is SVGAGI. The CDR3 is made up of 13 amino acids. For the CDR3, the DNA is TGTGCCAGCAGGGCCAGGGGGGACTATGGCTACACCTTC. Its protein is CASRARGDYGYTF.

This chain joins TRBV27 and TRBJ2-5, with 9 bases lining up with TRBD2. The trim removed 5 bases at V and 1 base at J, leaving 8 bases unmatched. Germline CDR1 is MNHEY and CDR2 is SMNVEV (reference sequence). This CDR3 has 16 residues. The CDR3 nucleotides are TGTGCCAGCAGTAGGCGCCAGACTAGCGGCCAAGAGACCCAGTACTTC. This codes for CASSRRQTSGQETQYF.